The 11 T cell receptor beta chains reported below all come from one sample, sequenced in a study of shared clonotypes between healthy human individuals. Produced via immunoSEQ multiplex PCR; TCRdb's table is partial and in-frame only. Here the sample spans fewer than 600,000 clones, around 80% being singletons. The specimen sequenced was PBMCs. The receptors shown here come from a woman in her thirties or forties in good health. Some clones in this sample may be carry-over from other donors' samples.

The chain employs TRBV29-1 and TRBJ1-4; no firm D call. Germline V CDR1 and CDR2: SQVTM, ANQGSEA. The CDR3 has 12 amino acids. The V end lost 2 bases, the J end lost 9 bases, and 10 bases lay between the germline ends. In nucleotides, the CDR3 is TGCAGCGTTGAACTCTCGACAAAAAAACTGTTTTTT. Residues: CSVELSTKKLFF.

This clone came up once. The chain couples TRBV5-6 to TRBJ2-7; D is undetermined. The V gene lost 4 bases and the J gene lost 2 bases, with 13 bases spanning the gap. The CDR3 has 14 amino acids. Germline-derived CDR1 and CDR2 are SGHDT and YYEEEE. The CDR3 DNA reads TGTGCCAGCAGCAGGCAGACACCTACCTACGAGCAGTACTTC. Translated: CASSRQTPTYEQYF.

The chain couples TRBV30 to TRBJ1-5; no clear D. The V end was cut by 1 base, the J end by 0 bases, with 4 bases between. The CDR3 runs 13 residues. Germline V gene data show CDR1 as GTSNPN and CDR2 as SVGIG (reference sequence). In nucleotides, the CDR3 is TGTGCCTGGAGTGCGAATAGCAATCAGCCCCAGCATTTT. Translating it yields CAWSANSNQPQHF.

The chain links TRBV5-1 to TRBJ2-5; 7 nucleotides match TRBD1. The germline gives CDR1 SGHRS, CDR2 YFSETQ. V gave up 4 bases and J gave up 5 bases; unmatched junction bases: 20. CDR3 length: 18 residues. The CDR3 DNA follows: TGCGCCAGCAGCCACCCGGGACAGCGGACCTCTGTTGGGGAGACCCAGTACTTC. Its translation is CASSHPGQRTSVGETQYF.

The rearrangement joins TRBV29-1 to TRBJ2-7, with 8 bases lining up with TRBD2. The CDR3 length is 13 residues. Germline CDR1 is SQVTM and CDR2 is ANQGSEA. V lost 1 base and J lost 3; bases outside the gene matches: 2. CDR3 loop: CSVEVRGVYEQYF. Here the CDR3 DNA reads TGCAGCGTTGAAGTGCGGGGGGTCTACGAGCAGTACTTC.

CDR3 coding DNA: TGTGCCTGGAGTAGAGAGACTAGCGGGAGCGGGCAGTACTTC. Its translation is CAWSRETSGSGQYF. This sequence joins TRBV30 and TRBJ2-5; 12 bases line up with TRBD2. CDR1 and CDR2 (germline): GTSNPN, SVGIG (reference sequence). CDR3 length: 14 amino acids. V lost 2 bases to trimming and J lost 11 bases; unmatched junction nucleotides: 9.

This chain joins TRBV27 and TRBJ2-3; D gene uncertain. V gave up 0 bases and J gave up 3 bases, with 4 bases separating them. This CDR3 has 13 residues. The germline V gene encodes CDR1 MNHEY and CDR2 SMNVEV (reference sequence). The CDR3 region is CASSLSLTDTQYF. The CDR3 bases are TGTGCCAGCAGTTTATCTCTAACAGATACGCAGTATTTT.

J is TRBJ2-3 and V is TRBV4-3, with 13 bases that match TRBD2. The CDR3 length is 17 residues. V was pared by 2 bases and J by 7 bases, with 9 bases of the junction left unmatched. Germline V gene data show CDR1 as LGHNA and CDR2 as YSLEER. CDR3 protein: CASSQSGTSGTGHTQYF. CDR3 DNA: TGCGCCAGCAGCCAATCAGGGACTAGCGGGACCGGGCATACGCAGTATTTT.

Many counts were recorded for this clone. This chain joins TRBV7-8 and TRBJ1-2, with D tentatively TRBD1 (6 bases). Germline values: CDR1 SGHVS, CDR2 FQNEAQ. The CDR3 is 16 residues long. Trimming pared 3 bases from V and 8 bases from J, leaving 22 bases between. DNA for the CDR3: TGTGCCAGCAGCTTCTCGAGGGGGATACAGATGAAGGGCTACACCTTC. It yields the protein CASSFSRGIQMKGYTF.

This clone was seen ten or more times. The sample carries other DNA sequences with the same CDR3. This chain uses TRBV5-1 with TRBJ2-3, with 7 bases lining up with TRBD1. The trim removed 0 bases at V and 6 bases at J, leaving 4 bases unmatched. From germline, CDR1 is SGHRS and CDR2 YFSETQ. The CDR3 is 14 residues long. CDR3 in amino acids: CASSLGQGADTQYF. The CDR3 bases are TGCGCCAGCAGCTTGGGACAGGGAGCGGATACGCAGTATTTT.

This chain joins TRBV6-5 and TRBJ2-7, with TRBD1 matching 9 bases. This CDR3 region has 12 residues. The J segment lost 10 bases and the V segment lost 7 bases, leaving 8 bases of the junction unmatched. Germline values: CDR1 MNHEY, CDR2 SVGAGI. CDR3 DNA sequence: TGTGCCAGCAAGGGACAGGGTCCCGTCCAGTACTTC. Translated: CASKGQGPVQYF.